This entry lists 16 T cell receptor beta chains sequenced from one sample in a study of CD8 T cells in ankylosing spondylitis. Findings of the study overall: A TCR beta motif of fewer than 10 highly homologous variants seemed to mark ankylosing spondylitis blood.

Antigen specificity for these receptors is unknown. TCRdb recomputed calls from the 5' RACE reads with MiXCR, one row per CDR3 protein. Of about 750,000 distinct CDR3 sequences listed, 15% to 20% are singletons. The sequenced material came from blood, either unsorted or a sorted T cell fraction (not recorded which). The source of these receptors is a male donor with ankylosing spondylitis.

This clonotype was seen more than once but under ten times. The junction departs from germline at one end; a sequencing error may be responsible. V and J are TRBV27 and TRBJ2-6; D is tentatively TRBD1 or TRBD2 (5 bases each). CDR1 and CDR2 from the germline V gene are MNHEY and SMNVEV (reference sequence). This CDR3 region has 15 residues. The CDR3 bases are TGTGCCAGCAGTTTGGGACCCCCTGGTGCCAACGTCCTGACTTTC. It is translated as CASSLGPPGANVLTF.

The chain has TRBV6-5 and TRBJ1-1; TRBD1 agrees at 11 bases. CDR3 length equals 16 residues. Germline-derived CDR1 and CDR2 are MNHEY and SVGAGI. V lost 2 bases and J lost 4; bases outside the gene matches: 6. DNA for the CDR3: TGTGCCAGCAGTTACAGAACCGGGACAGGGGGCACTGAAGCTTTCTTT. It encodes CASSYRTGTGGTEAFF.

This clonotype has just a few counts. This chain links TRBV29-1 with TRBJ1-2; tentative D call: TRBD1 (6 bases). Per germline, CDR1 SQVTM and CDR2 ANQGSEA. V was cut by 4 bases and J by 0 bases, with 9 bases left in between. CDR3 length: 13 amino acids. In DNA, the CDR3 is TGCAGCGTTGGAGGGGGTTCTAACTATGGCTACACCTTC. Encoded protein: CSVGGGSNYGYTF.

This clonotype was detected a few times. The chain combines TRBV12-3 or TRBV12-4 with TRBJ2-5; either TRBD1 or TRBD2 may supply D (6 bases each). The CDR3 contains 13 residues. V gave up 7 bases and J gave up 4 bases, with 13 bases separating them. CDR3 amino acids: CASTIRGVETQYF. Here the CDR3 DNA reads TGTGCCAGCACCATAAGGGGGGTAGAGACCCAGTACTTC.

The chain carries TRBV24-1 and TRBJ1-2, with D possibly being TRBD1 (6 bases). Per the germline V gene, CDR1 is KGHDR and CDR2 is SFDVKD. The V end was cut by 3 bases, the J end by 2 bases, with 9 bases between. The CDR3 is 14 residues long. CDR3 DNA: TGTGCCACCAGTGATGGGACATTCAACTATGGCTACACCTTC. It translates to CATSDGTFNYGYTF.

The CDR3 loop reads CASSLNRAGNQPQHF. CDR3 nucleotides: TGTGCCAGCAGTTTAAACAGGGCGGGGAATCAGCCCCAGCATTTT. V and J are TRBV12-3 or TRBV12-4 and TRBJ1-5; possible D gene TRBD1, 6 bases. V gave up 2 bases and J gave up 4 bases, with 12 bases separating them. This CDR3 region has 15 residues.

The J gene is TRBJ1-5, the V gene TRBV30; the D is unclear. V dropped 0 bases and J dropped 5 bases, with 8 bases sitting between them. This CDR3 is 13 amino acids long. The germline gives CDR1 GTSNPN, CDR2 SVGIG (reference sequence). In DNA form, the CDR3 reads TGTGCCTGGAGTGTAGGTATGGATCAGCCCCAGCATTTT. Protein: CAWSVGMDQPQHF.

The CDR3, as DNA: TGTGCCAGCATCAACCAATTACCTGGGAGCTCCTACAATGAGCAGTTCTTC. Amino acid sequence: CASINQLPGSSYNEQFF. The genes are TRBV6-4 and TRBJ2-1, with a possible D match to TRBD2 (5 bases). V was trimmed by 7 bases and J by 0 bases, leaving 19 bases between them. Germline V gives CDR1 MRHNA, CDR2 SNTAGT. This CDR3 has 17 residues.

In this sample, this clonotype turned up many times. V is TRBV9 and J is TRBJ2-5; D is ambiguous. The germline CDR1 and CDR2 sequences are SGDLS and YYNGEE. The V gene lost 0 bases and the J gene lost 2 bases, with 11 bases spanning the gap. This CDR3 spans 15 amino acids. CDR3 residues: CASSVVGGLQETQYF. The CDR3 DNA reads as TGTGCCAGCAGCGTAGTCGGCGGTCTACAAGAGACCCAGTACTTC.

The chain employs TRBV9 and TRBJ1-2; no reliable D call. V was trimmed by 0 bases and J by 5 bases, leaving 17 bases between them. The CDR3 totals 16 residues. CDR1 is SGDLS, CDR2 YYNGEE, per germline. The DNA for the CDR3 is TGTGCCAGCAGCGTAGCGGCAGGACCCACTTTGTATGGCTACACCTTC. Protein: CASSVAAGPTLYGYTF.

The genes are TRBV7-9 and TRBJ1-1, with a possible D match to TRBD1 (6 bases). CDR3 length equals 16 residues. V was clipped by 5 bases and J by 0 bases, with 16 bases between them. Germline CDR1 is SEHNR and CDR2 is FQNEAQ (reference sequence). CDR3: CASSPTGKRMNTEAFF. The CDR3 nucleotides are TGTGCCAGCAGCCCAACAGGGAAGAGAATGAACACTGAAGCTTTCTTT.

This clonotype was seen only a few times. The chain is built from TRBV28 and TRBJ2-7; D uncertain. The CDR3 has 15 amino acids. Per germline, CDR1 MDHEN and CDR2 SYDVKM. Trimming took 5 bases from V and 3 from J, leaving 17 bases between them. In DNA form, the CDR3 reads TGTGCCAGCAGTACCCAAAAGGGCGCCCACTACGAGCAGTACTTC. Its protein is CASSTQKGAHYEQYF.

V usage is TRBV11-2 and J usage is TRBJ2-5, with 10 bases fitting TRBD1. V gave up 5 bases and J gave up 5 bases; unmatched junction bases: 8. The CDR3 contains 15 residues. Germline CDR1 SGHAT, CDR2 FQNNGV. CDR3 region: CASSRDRGRGETQYF. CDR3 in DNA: TGTGCCAGCAGCCGCGACAGGGGGCGAGGGGAGACCCAGTACTTC.

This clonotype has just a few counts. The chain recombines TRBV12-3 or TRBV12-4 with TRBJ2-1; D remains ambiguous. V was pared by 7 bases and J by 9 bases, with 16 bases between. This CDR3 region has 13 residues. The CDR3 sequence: CASMPPQAGEQFF. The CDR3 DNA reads TGTGCCAGCATGCCACCGCAGGCCGGTGAGCAGTTCTTC.

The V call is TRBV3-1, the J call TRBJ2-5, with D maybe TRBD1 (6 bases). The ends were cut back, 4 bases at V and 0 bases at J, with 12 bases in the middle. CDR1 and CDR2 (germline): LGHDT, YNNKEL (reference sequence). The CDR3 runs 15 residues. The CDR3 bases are TGTGCCAGCAGCCCACGGGACACTTACCAAGAGACCCAGTACTTC. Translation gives CASSPRDTYQETQYF.

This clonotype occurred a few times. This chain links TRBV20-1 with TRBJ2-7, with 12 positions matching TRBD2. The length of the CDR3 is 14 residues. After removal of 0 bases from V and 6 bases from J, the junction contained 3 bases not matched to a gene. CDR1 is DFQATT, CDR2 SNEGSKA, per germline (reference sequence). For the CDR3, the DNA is TGCAGTGCTAGAGACCTAGCGGGAGGGCCCGAGCAGTACTTC. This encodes CSARDLAGGPEQYF.